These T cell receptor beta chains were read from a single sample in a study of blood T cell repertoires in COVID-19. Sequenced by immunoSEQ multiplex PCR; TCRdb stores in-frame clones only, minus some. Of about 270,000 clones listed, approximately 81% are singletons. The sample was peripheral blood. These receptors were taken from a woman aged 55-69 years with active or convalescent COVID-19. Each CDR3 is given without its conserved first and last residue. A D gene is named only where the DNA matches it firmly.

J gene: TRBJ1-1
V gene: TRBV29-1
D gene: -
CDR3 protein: SERLGTEAF

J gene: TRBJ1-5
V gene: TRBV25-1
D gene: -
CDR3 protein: ASSPPRDSSNQPQH

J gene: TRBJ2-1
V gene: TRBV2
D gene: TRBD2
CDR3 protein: ASKGTSVGNEQF

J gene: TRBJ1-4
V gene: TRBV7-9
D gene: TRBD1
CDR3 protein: ASSPDRQNEKLF

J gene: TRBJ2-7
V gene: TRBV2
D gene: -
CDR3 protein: ASSEGGHTTSYEQY

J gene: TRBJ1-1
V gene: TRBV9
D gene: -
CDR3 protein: ASSESSETEAF

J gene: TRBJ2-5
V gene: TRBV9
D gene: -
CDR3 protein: ASQSTTVGTQY

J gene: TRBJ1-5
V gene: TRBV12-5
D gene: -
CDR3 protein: ASGSDGRPQH

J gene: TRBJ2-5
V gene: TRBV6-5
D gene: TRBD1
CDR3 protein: ASSRTGRETQY

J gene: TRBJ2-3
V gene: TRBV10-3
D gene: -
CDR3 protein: AISTRNTQY

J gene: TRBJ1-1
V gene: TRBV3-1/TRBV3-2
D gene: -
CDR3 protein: ASSQDGGLWNTEAF

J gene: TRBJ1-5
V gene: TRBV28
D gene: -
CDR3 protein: ASSFLQGQPQH

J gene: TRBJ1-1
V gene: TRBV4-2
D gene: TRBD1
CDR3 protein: ASRSLQGVYGTEAF

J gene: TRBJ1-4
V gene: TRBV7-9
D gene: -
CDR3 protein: ASSLSRGFNEKLF

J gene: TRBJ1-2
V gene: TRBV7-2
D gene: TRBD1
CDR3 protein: ASPPEGGAYGYT

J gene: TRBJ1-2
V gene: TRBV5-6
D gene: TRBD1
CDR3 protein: ASTWWDRGRGAYGYT

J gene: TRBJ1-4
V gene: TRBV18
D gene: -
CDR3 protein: ASSLLQKNEKLF

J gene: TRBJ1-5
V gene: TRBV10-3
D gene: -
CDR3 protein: ATLDSLSNQPQH

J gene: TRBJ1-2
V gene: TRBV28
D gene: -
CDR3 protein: ASSRPVDYGYT

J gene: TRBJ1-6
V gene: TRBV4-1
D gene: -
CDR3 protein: ASSQILTRVDSPSYNSPLH

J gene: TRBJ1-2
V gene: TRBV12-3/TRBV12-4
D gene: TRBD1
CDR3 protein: ASSSGQGIRYT

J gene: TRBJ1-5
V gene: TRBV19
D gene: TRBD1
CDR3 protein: ASSMWGGQGNQPQH

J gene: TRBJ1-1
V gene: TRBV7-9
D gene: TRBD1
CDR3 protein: ASSDVVGASQGEAF

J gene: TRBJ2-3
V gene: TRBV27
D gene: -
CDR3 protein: ASSLSVGPQDTQY

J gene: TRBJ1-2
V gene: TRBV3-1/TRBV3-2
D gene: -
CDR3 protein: ASSQAANYGYT

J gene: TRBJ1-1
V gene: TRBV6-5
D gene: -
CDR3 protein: ASRGGGGHTEAF

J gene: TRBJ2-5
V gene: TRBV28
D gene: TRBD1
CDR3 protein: ASRTNRGTGETQY

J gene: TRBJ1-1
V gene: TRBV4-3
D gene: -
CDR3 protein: ASSQEAIQRVLNTEAF

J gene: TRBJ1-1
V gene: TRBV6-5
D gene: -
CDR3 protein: ASSRTGQVNTEAF

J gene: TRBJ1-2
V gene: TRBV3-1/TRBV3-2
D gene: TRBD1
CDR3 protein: ASSHTGGPQSGYT

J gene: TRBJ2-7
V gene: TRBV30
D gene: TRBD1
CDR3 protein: AWTDRVDSYEQY

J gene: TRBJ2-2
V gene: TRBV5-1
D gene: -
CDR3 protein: ASRGGPGSGELF

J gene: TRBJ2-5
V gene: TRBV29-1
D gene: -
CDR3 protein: SVDGGSYQETQY

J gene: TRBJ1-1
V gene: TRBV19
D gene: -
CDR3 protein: ASSIVGGNTEAF

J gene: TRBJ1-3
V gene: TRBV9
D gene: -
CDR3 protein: ASSEQTGFSGNTIY

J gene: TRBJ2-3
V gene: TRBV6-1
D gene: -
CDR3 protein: ASSAGRFTGASTDTQY

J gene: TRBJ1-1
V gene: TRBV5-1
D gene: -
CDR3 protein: ASSLEQPLTEAF

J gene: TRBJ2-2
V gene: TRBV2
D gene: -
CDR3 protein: ASSDPRGTGELF

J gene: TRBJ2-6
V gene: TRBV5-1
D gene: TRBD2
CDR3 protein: ASSVGLAASSGANVLT

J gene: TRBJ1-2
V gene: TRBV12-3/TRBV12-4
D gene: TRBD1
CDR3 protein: ASRGTGGNGYT